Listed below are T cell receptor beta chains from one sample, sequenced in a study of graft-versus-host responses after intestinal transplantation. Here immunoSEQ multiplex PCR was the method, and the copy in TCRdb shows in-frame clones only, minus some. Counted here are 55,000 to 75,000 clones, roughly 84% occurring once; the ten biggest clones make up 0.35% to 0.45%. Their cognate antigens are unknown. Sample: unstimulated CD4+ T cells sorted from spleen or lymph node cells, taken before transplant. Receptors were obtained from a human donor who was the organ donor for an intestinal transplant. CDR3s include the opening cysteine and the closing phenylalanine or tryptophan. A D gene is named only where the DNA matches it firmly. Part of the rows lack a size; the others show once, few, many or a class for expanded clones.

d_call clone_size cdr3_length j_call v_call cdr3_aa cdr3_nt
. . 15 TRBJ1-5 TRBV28 CASEISGTENQPQHF TGTGCCAGCGAGATATCTGGGACTGAGAATCAGCCCCAGCATTTT
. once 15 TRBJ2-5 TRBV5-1 CASSSYLGGGETQYF TGCGCCAGCAGCTCCTACCTGGGGGGGGGCGAGACCCAGTACTTC
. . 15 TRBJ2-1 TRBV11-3 CASSLDKAVYNEQFF TGTGCCAGCAGCTTAGATAAAGCGGTGTACAATGAGCAGTTCTTC
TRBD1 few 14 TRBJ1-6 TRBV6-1 CASSTGTGNSPLHF TGTGCCAGCAGCACCGGGACAGGGAATTCACCCCTCCACTTT
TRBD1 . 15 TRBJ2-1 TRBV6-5 CASTPGTGIDNEQFF TGTGCCAGCACGCCCGGGACAGGGATCGACAATGAGCAGTTCTTC
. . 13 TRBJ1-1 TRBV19 CASSRGTGVEAFF TGTGCCAGTAGTCGGGGAACCGGGGTCGAAGCTTTCTTT
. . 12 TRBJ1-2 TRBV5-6 CASSLADYGYTF TGTGCCAGCAGCTTGGCAGATTATGGCTACACCTTC
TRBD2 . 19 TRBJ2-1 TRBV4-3 CASSQGGDLAGSRRGEQFF TGCGCCAGCAGCCAAGGAGGGGACTTAGCGGGTTCCCGAAGGGGTGAGCAGTTCTTC
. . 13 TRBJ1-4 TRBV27 CASSRREGEKLFF TGTGCCAGCAGCCGGCGCGAGGGTGAAAAACTGTTTTTT
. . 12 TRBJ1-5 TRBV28 CAIKQGNQPQHF TGTGCCATCAAACAGGGTAATCAGCCCCAGCATTTT
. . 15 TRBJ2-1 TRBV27 CASSVDRDNYNEQFF TGTGCCAGCAGTGTCGACCGGGACAATTACAATGAGCAGTTCTTC
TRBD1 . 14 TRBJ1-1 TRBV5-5 CASSLTGVWTEAFF TGTGCCAGCAGCCTAACAGGGGTGTGGACTGAAGCTTTCTTT
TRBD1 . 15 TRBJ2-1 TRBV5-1 CASSFEGAPNNEQFF TGCGCCAGCAGCTTCGAGGGGGCTCCAAACAATGAGCAGTTCTTC
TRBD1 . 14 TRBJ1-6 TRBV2 CASSSGTANSPLHF TGTGCCAGCAGTTCCGGGACAGCCAATTCACCCCTCCACTTT
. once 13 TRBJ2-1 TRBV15 CATSRDYAVWQFF TGTGCCACCAGCAGAGATTACGCGGTGTGGCAGTTCTTC
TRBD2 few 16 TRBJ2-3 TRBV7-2 CASSWERGRPGDTQYF TGTGCCAGCAGCTGGGAGCGGGGCCGGCCCGGGGATACGCAGTATTTT
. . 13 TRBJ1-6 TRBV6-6 CASSYGGRSPLHF TGTGCCAGCAGTTACGGAGGGCGCTCACCCCTCCACTTT
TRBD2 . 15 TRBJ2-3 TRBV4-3 CASSQVLAGENTQYF TGCGCCAGCAGCCAAGTGTTAGCGGGGGAGAATACGCAGTATTTT
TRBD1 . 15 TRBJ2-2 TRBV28 CASIHGQGYTGEPFF TGTGCCAGCATCCATGGACAGGGCTACACCGGGGAGCCGTTTTTT
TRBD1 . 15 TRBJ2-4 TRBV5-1 CASSNDRVAKNIQYF TGCGCCAGCAGCAACGACAGGGTAGCCAAAAACATTCAGTACTTC
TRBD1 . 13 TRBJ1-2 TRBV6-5 CASSQGQGLGYTF TGTGCCAGCAGCCAGGGACAGGGGCTTGGCTACACCTTC
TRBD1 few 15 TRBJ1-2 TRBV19 CASSIGKQGVYGYTF TGTGCCAGTAGTATCGGGAAACAGGGGGTCTATGGCTACACCTTC
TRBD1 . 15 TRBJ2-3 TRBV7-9 CASSLGTGNTDTQYF TGTGCCAGCAGCTTAGGGACAGGGAACACAGATACGCAGTATTTT
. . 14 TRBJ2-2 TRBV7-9 CASSFSGSTGELFF TGTGCCAGCAGCTTTTCAGGGTCCACCGGGGAGCTGTTTTTT
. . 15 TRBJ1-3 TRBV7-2 CASSPRLRSGNTIYF TGTGCCAGCAGCCCAAGACTGCGCTCTGGAAACACCATATATTTT
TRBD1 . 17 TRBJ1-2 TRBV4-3 CASSQDPTQGARYGYTF TGCGCCAGCAGCCAAGATCCTACACAGGGGGCAAGGTATGGCTACACCTTC